This record looks at one TCR beta chain sequence and its context. This entry comes from a study of blood T cell repertoires in COVID-19. At the level of the study: T cells, B-cell-depleted T cells, or PBMCs supplied cDNA or gDNA.

The table came from immunoSEQ multiplex PCR; TCRdb's copy has only in-frame clones and leaves some out. The sample shows approximately 200,000 clones, approximately 85% of them seen only once. The V gene's germline CDR1 is SNHLY and CDR2 FYNNEI. Trimming removed 6 bases from V and 4 bases from J, with 12 bases in between. The CDR3 contains 13 residues. The sequencing input was peripheral blood. The chain has TRBV2 and TRBJ1-1, with D possibly matching TRBD1 (6 bases). This sequence originates from a man in his sixties with acute or convalescent COVID-19. In DNA, the CDR3 is TGTGCCAGCAGACAGGGCTGGGGCACTGAAGCTTTCTTT. This translates into CASRQGWGTEAFF.